The present TCR beta chain was sequenced within a study of T-cell reconstitution after alpha-beta-depleted transplantation in children. The study, taken as a whole, reports: Counts and diversity of T cells one year after transplant came mostly from newly produced T cells.

Unique molecular identifiers tagged the TCRbeta library. One entry per CDR3 protein results from TCRdb running MiXCR on the PCR reads. This sample has about 640,000 distinct CDR3 sequences, with 13% found just once. This clonotype was seen a handful of times. Its antigen is not identified. The V end was cut by 1 base, the J end by 0 bases, with 10 bases between. This CDR3 is built from 17 residues. The V gene's germline CDR1 is SGHAT and CDR2 FQNNGV. The receptor was derived from a male patient aged 10-17 years who had a stem cell transplant for acute myeloid leukemia, so the T cells may come from the graft donor. V gene TRBV11-2 combines with J gene TRBJ2-6; a possible D gene is TRBD1 (6 bases). This specimen consisted of PBMCs, mostly from graft donor cells, obtained 360 days after TCRalphabeta/CD19-depleted stem cell transplant. In DNA, the CDR3 is TGTGCCAGCAGCTTAGCTTTCAGGGGCTCTGGGGCCAACGTCCTGACTTTC. Amino acids: CASSLAFRGSGANVLTF.